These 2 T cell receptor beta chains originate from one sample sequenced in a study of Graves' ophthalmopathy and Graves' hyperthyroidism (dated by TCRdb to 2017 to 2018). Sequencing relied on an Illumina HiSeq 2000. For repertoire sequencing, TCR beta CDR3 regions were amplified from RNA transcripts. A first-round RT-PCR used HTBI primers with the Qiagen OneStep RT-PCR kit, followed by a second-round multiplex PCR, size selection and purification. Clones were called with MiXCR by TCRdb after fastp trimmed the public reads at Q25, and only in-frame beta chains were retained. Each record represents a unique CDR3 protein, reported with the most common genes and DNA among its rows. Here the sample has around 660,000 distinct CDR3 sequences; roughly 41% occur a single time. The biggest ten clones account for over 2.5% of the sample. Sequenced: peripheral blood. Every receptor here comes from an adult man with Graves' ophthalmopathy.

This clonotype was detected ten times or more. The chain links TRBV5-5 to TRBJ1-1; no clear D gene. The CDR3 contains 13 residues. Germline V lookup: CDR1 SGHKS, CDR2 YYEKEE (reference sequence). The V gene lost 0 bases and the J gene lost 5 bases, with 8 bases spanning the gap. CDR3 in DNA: TGTGCCAGCAGCTTGGTGGCGGGAACTGAAGCTTTCTTT. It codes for CASSLVAGTEAFF.

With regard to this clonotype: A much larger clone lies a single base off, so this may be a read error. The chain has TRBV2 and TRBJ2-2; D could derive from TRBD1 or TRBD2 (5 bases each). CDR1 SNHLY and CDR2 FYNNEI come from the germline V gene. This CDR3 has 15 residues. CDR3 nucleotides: TGTGCCAGCAGCCCTAGGGGCCTGAACACCGGGGAGCTGCTTTTT. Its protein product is CASSPRGLNTGELLF.